This entry lists 5 T cell receptor beta chains sequenced from one sample in a study of blood T cell repertoires in COVID-19. Sequencing was performed with immunoSEQ multiplex PCR; in TCRdb, only in-frame clones are kept and a portion is missing. The sample has over 200,000 clones; about 87% are singletons. Sequencing input: PBMCs or T cells enriched from blood (not recorded which). These receptors originate from a man younger than 35 with acute COVID-19.

The V call is TRBV25-1, the J call TRBJ2-7; D is uncertain. The germline CDR1 and CDR2 sequences are MGHDK and SYGVNS. CDR3 size: 14 residues. Trimming pared 0 bases from V and 3 bases from J, leaving 9 bases between. The CDR3, as DNA: TGTGCCAGCAGTGAATACCCGGAGAACTACGAGCAGTACTTC. It translates to CASSEYPENYEQYF.

CDR3 sequence reads: CASRSGLAKGRGHNEQFF. The CDR3 DNA follows: TGTGCCAGCCGATCAGGACTAGCAAAAGGCCGAGGTCACAATGAGCAGTTCTTC. The chain joins TRBV4-2 to TRBJ2-1; 8 nucleotides match TRBD2. The trim removed 8 bases at V and 5 bases at J, leaving 20 bases unmatched. Per the germline V gene, CDR1 is LGHNA and CDR2 is YNFKEQ. This CDR3 spans 18 amino acids.

This clone was observed a single time. This chain links TRBV27 with TRBJ2-1; D is ambiguous. Germline CDR1 is MNHEY and CDR2 is SMNVEV (reference sequence). Between the trimmed V and J ends, which lost 3 bases and 2 bases, there was a span of 8 bases. This CDR3 region has 14 residues. This CDR3 is CASSLGAPYNEQFF. The DNA for the CDR3 is TGTGCCAGCAGTTTGGGCGCCCCCTACAATGAGCAGTTCTTC.

V is TRBV28 and J is TRBJ1-5, with 9 bases that match TRBD1. The germline V gene has CDR1 MDHEN and CDR2 SYDVKM. Losses at the gene ends were 5 bases for V and 6 bases for J; bases not matched to a gene: 5. The CDR3 covers 14 residues. CDR3 protein: CASSPGQGSQPQHF. Here the CDR3 DNA reads TGTGCCAGCAGTCCCGGACAGGGGAGTCAGCCCCAGCATTTT.

The chain recombines TRBV11-2 with TRBJ2-4; a weak D match, TRBD2 (5 bases). The CDR3 spans 15 residues. V was cut by 0 bases and J by 0 bases, with 6 bases left in between. Germline CDR1 reads SGHAT; CDR2 reads FQNNGV. CDR3 sequence: CASSLDGVAKNIQYF. For the CDR3, the DNA is TGTGCCAGCAGCTTAGACGGGGTAGCCAAAAACATTCAGTACTTC.